This TCR beta chain is drawn from a study of OX40 agonist ivuxolimab in advanced cancers. Study information: Head and neck, renal cell, melanoma or hepatocellular carcinoma were the cancers that dose-escalation patients had. With a range of 23 to 79, age averaged roughly 60 years, and around 83% were male. Whole-study findings and limits: By week 6 at 0.1 to 3.0 mg/kg, blood CD4+ and CD8+ T cells had expanded clonally. It was also the case that some nonresponders had low normalized T-cell clonal expansion.

V was shortened by 0 bases and J by 0 bases, with 4 bases between the two germline ends. Per germline, CDR1 SGHNT and CDR2 YYREEE (reference sequence). The CDR3 is 14 residues long. Concerning this clone: The antigen is undetermined.

Produced via immunoSEQ multiplex PCR; TCRdb's table is partial and in-frame only. The sample yields approximately 28,000 clones, approximately 88% seen once. The chain employs TRBV5-4 and TRBJ1-5; no clear D. The starting material was CD4+ or CD8+ T cells sorted from blood, obtained in a trial of the OX40 agonist ivuxolimab. The clonotype was recovered from an adult with an advanced solid tumor such as melanoma, head and neck, liver or kidney cancer. The CDR3 sequence is CASSLEGSNQPQHF. The CDR3 nucleotides read TGTGCCAGCAGCTTGGAGGGTAGCAATCAGCCCCAGCATTTT.